This T cell receptor (beta chain) was recorded in a study of cytomegalovirus exposure and HLA in healthy donors. Across the whole study: A later analysis reported the same platform for the 100 to 150 validation repertoires and the approximately 700 first-cohort repertoires.

A remark on this clone: The target antigen is unknown.

The donors were in the approximately 120-subject validation cohort, distinct from the roughly 600-subject first cohort. The germline V gene encodes CDR1 LNHNV and CDR2 YYDKDF (reference sequence). V dropped 3 bases and J dropped 1 base, with 7 bases sitting between them. The CDR3 sequence is 13 residues long. General study points: There were about 160 TCR beta chains listed as cytomegalovirus-associated. A few chains linked to CMV were shown in vitro to be specific for CMV antigens.

TCRdb's table, derived via immunoSEQ multiplex PCR, lists solely in-frame clones and lacks some. The sample lists 200,000 to 250,000 clones; approximately 87% were seen once. This rearrangement joins TRBV15 to TRBJ2-7, with TRBD2 as a possible D gene (5 bases). This TCR was recovered from a woman younger than 35 in good health and CMV-seronegative. The sample was PBMCs. The CDR3: CATSRGASYEQYF. The CDR3 DNA follows: TGTGCCACCAGCAGGGGAGCATCCTACGAGCAGTACTTC.